The sequence of this TCR beta chain was determined in a study of OX40 agonist ivuxolimab in advanced cancers. The V segment lost 5 bases and the J segment 0 bases; nucleotides outside the gene matches: 9. The CDR3 is 19 amino acids. Germline V gene lookup returns CDR1 SGHVS and CDR2 FQNEAQ. Using immunoSEQ multiplex PCR, the repertoire was profiled, and TCRdb retains in-frame clones only, with some absent. Here the sample spans 60,000 to 100,000 clones, under 95% being singletons. Whole-study results and caveats: Mean expanded clone counts were higher in CD8+ than CD4+ T cells.

A remark on this clone: The antigen remains undetermined.

This sequence joins TRBV7-8 and TRBJ2-1, with 14 bases lining up with TRBD2. The source is an adult with an advanced solid tumor such as melanoma, head and neck, liver or kidney cancer. The sequencing used CD4+ or CD8+ T cells sorted from blood, collected in a trial of the OX40 agonist ivuxolimab. CDR3 nucleotides: TGTGCCAGCAGCCTGGGACTAGCGGGGGCGCCGAGCTCCTACAATGAGCAGTTCTTC. This gives the protein CASSLGLAGAPSSYNEQFF.